These 32 T cell receptor beta chains share one sample of origin, sequenced in a study of naive and memory T cell subsets. Both TRBC1 and TRBC2 were covered by a beta constant-region primer of two equimolar oligonucleotides. Each CDR3 protein is one row after TCRdb ran MiXCR on the UMI-ligation and nested PCR reads. Of about 85,000 distinct CDR3 sequences in the sample, 13% are singletons; the top ten hold 0.7% to 0.95%. The sequenced sample consisted of central memory CD4+ T cells from blood. These receptors came from a human donor in good health.

The genes are TRBV2 and TRBJ1-5; D might be TRBD1 (6 bases). Looked up from germline, CDR1 is SNHLY and CDR2 is FYNNEI. V dropped 4 bases and J dropped 3 bases, with 13 bases sitting between them. This CDR3 contains 15 residues. This chain's CDR3 is CASSAAGQNNQPQHF. The CDR3 nucleotides read TGTGCCAGCAGTGCGGCAGGACAGAACAATCAGCCCCAGCATTTT.

The CDR3 DNA reads TGTGCCAAACCCACTCGGACTAGCGGAAACACAGATACGCAGTATTTT. As protein: CAKPTRTSGNTDTQYF. The V gene is TRBV6-1, the J gene TRBJ2-3; 10 bases fit TRBD2. The CDR3 contains 16 residues. J was trimmed by 2 bases and V by 10 bases; bases with no gene match: 12. Germline values: CDR1 MNHNS, CDR2 SASEGT.

The J gene is TRBJ2-1, the V gene TRBV30; D gene ambiguous. The CDR3 has 13 residues. Germline lookup yields CDR1 GTSNPN and CDR2 SVGIG (reference sequence). Trimming took 0 bases from V and 6 from J, leaving 9 bases between them. As DNA, the CDR3 is TGTGCCTGGAGTGTTTTGAGTCCCAATGAGCAGTTCTTC. Its translation is CAWSVLSPNEQFF.

Notes on this clonotype: A much larger clone is a single base away; this may be a read error. Lacking the conserved final phenylalanine or tryptophan, this CDR3 likely reflects a read error. This chain connects TRBV4-1 to TRBJ2-5, with a tentative D call TRBD1 (5 bases). The germline V gene has CDR1 MGHRA and CDR2 YSYEKL. The CDR3 spans 13 residues. V was trimmed by 0 bases and J by 8 bases, leaving 10 bases between them. CDR3 sequence: CASSQDRGLTQYL. In nucleotides, the CDR3 is TGCGCCAGCAGCCAAGATAGGGGTTTAACCCAGTACTTA.

The sample holds many counts of this clonotype. The chain links TRBV29-1 to TRBJ2-1; 13 positions agree with TRBD2. CDR1 and CDR2 from the germline V gene are SQVTM and ANQGSEA. V dropped 5 bases and J dropped 10; count of bases not matched to a gene: 11. CDR3 length: 15 amino acids. Written as DNA, the CDR3 is TGCAGCGTTAATGGACTAGCGGGAGCGCAGGGGGAGCAGTTCTTC. Amino acid sequence: CSVNGLAGAQGEQFF.

This clonotype was observed a handful of times. Being one base from a much bigger clone, this may be a read error. V gene TRBV9 combines with J gene TRBJ2-7; D is ambiguous. Trimming removed 4 bases at V and 3 bases at J, with 2 bases between. Germline-derived CDR1 and CDR2 are SGDLS and YYNGEE. There are 10 residues in the CDR3. CDR3: CASSNYEQYF. The CDR3 DNA sequence: TGTGCCAGCAGCAACTACGAGCAGTACTTC.

This clonotype rates as medium-sized (0.01 to 0.1%). The chain combines TRBV9 with TRBJ2-6, with D perhaps TRBD1 (5 bases). This CDR3 has 16 amino acids. In germline, CDR1 is SGDLS, CDR2 YYNGEE. V was trimmed by 3 bases and J by 0 bases, leaving 10 bases between them. The CDR3 sequence is CASSARQLSGANVLTF. CDR3 DNA: TGTGCCAGCAGCGCCCGACAGCTCTCTGGGGCCAACGTCCTGACTTTC.

This clonotype was seen many times. This CDR3 is CASSEGQVDQPQHF. The CDR3 DNA is TGCGCCAGCAGCGAGGGACAGGTGGATCAGCCCCAGCATTTT. The J gene is TRBJ1-5, the V gene TRBV5-1, with 8 bases identical to TRBD1. J was trimmed by 5 bases and V by 4 bases; bases with no gene match: 5. Germline V lookup: CDR1 SGHRS, CDR2 YFSETQ. This CDR3 is built from 14 residues. Full variable domain (remainder filled in from reference TRBV5-1 and TRBJ1-5): KAGVTQTPRYLIKTRGQQVTLSCSPISGHRSVSWYQQTPGQGLQFLFEYFSETQRNKGNFPGRFSGRQFSNSRSEMNVSTLELGDSALYLCASSEGQVDQPQHFGDGTRLSIL.

The chain uses TRBV10-3 and TRBJ2-5; D is uncertain. CDR1 is ENHRY and CDR2 is SYGVKD in the germline V gene. CDR3 length equals 12 residues. The ends were cut back, 10 bases at V and 1 base at J, with 10 bases in the middle. Here the CDR3 reads CASSEPQETQYF. Here the CDR3 DNA reads TGTGCCAGCTCAGAACCCCAAGAGACCCAGTACTTC.

This clonotype was seen repeatedly, ten times or more. The chain combines TRBV20-1 with TRBJ2-1; D is perhaps TRBD2 (6 bases). CDR1 and CDR2 from the germline V gene are DFQATT and SNEGSKA (reference sequence). V shed 4 bases and J shed 0 bases, with 13 bases lying between them. The CDR3 extends over 15 amino acids. The CDR3 reads CSATRDWSSYNEQFF. CDR3 sequence (DNA): TGCAGTGCTACCCGGGACTGGAGCTCCTACAATGAGCAGTTCTTC.

This clonotype was seen at least ten times. This sequence joins TRBV5-1 and TRBJ2-3; 8 bases agree with TRBD1. In germline, CDR1 is SGHRS, CDR2 YFSETQ. The CDR3 spans 14 residues. The ends lost 7 bases at V and 0 bases at J; junction bases unmatched: 4. The CDR3 protein is CASGQGTSTDTQYF. The CDR3 region has the DNA TGCGCCAGCGGACAGGGCACTAGCACAGATACGCAGTATTTT.

This clonotype was found a few times. This chain joins TRBV5-6 and TRBJ2-3, with 7 bases identical to TRBD1. The CDR3 extends over 15 amino acids. V was clipped by 4 bases and J by 6 bases; unmatched bases: 11. The germline gives CDR1 SGHDT, CDR2 YYEEEE. CDR3 amino acids: CASSDDRARGDTQYF. Written as DNA, the CDR3 is TGTGCCAGCAGCGACGACAGGGCCCGCGGTGATACGCAGTATTTT.

This clonotype was detected a few times. This chain's CDR3 is CASRIPGNYSPLHF. The CDR3 nucleotides are TGTGCCAGCAGGATACCAGGGAATTATTCACCCCTCCACTTT. This sequence joins TRBV28 and TRBJ1-6; D is possibly TRBD1 (5 bases). The CDR3 sequence is 14 residues long. Trimming removed 6 bases from V and 8 bases from J, with 14 bases in between. CDR1 and CDR2 (germline): MDHEN, SYDVKM. Drawing the rest from reference TRBV28 and TRBJ1-6, the complete variable domain is DVKVTQSSRYLVKRTGEKVFLECVQDMDHENMFWYRQDPGLGLRLIYFSYDVKMKEKGDIPEGYSVSREKKERFSLILESASTNQTSMYLCASRIPGNYSPLHFGNGTRLTVT.

The chain is built from TRBV9 and TRBJ2-4; 12 nucleotides line up with TRBD1. CDR1 and CDR2 from the germline V gene are SGDLS and YYNGEE. This CDR3 is 18 amino acids long. J gave up 3 bases and V 4 bases, and 11 bases lay outside the gene matches. CDR3 nucleotide sequence: TGTGCCAGCAGCTCGGGACAGGGGGCATGGTTCGTCAAAAACATTCAGTACTTC. As protein: CASSSGQGAWFVKNIQYF.

This clonotype ranks as medium-sized. The chain links TRBV3-1 to TRBJ1-1; TRBD1 is a possible D gene (5 bases). This CDR3 has 13 amino acids. The germline CDR1 and CDR2 sequences are LGHDT and YNNKEL (reference sequence). The V gene lost 5 bases and the J gene lost 0 bases, with 7 bases spanning the gap. The CDR3 nucleotides are TGTGCCAGCAGCAGGGGCCTGAACACTGAAGCTTTCTTT. Protein: CASSRGLNTEAFF.

J is TRBJ1-1 and V is TRBV4-1; TRBD1 aligns across 12 bases. CDR1 and CDR2 (germline): MGHRA, YSYEKL. CDR3 size: 15 residues. V dropped 4 bases and J dropped 5; count of bases not matched to a gene: 5. The CDR3 coding sequence is TGCGCCAGCAGCCCTGGGACAGGGGGCGATACTGAAGCTTTCTTT. This codes for CASSPGTGGDTEAFF.

The gene calls are TRBV2 and TRBJ2-1, with D possibly called TRBD1 or TRBD2 (5 bases each). This CDR3 has 13 residues. The V and J ends lost 5 bases and 4 bases respectively, with 9 bases between them. The germline CDR1 and CDR2 sequences are SNHLY and FYNNEI. CDR3 sequence: CASSTGRYNEQFF. In nucleotides, the CDR3 is TGTGCCAGCAGTACGGGACGTTACAATGAGCAGTTCTTC.

J is TRBJ2-1 and V is TRBV3-1; D is unresolved. V was clipped by 1 base and J by 10 bases, with 8 bases between them. From germline, CDR1 is LGHDT and CDR2 YNNKEL (reference sequence). There are 12 residues in the CDR3. CDR3 in amino acids: CASSQGTTEQFF. The CDR3 nucleotides are TGTGCCAGCAGCCAAGGTACTACAGAGCAGTTCTTC.

The J gene is TRBJ1-5, the V gene TRBV5-5, with D unclear. V shed 1 base and J shed 5 bases, with 13 bases lying between them. Looked up from germline, CDR1 is SGHKS and CDR2 is YYEKEE (reference sequence). The CDR3 extends over 15 amino acids. CDR3 bases: TGTGCCAGCAGCTTGAGTGGAGACCCGTATCAGCCCCAGCATTTT. Translated, it gives CASSLSGDPYQPQHF.

The rearrangement joins TRBV19 to TRBJ1-5, with D hard to call. Deletions cut 7 bases from V and 2 bases from J, with 15 bases between. The CDR3 runs 15 residues. The V gene's germline CDR1 is LNHDA and CDR2 SQIVND (reference sequence). The CDR3 loop reads CASIPGVWGNQPQHF. The CDR3 nucleotides are TGTGCCAGTATCCCCGGTGTGTGGGGCAATCAGCCCCAGCATTTT.

V and J are TRBV20-1 and TRBJ1-4, with 11 bases identical to TRBD1. V shed 5 bases, J shed 8 bases, and the junction held 7 bases outside the gene matches. The CDR3 has 14 residues. Germline lookup yields CDR1 DFQATT and CDR2 SNEGSKA (reference sequence). The CDR3 loop is CSAVGQGAGEKLFF. The CDR3 bases are TGCAGTGCTGTTGGACAGGGGGCAGGAGAAAAACTGTTTTTT.

This clonotype was counted ten times or more. The chain is built from TRBV19 and TRBJ1-5; the match to TRBD1 covers 10 bases. This CDR3 has 13 residues. With V trimmed by 6 bases and J by 4 bases, 0 bases remained unmatched. CDR1 LNHDA and CDR2 SQIVND come from the germline V gene (reference sequence). In DNA, the CDR3 is TGTGCCAGTAGGGACAGGGGGAATCAGCCCCAGCATTTT. Encoded protein: CASRDRGNQPQHF.

This clonotype was observed at least ten times. The chain recombines TRBV29-1 with TRBJ1-5, with TRBD1 identical over 12 bases. V was clipped by 7 bases and J by 4 bases; unmatched bases: 5. This CDR3 is 14 amino acids long. Germline CDR1 SQVTM, CDR2 ANQGSEA. The CDR3 coding sequence is TGCAGCGCGGGGACAGGGGGCTATAATCAGCCCCAGCATTTT. It codes for CSAGTGGYNQPQHF.

This clonotype was observed many times. The gene calls are TRBV23-1 and TRBJ2-1; TRBD1 matches 9 bases. TRBV23-1 is given ORF status, its function remaining uncertain. There are 16 residues in the CDR3. The J segment lost 3 bases and the V segment lost 7 bases, leaving 10 bases of the junction unmatched. CDR3: CASMEKQGAFYNEQFF. In nucleotides, the CDR3 is TGCGCCAGCATGGAGAAACAGGGGGCGTTCTACAATGAGCAGTTCTTC.

V usage is TRBV5-1 and J usage is TRBJ1-2, with 7 bases that match TRBD1. Germline CDR1 reads SGHRS; CDR2 reads YFSETQ. V dropped 0 bases and J dropped 2; count of bases not matched to a gene: 4. This CDR3 contains 15 residues. The CDR3 region has the DNA TGCGCCAGCAGCTTGGGGGCAGGGGGGAACTATGGCTACACCTTC. This translates into CASSLGAGGNYGYTF.

This clonotype turned up a few times. The rearrangement joins TRBV5-1 to TRBJ1-6, with D possibly being TRBD1 (6 bases). The CDR3 sequence is 15 residues long. Germline lookup yields CDR1 SGHRS and CDR2 YFSETQ. Trimming removed 0 bases from V and 13 bases from J, with 17 bases in between. The CDR3 DNA reads TGCGCCAGCAGCTTGGGTCAGGGCCAGGGGCGGCCCCTCCACTTT. As protein: CASSLGQGQGRPLHF. The full variable domain, rest sourced from reference TRBV5-1 and TRBJ1-6, is KAGVTQTPRYLIKTRGQQVTLSCSPISGHRSVSWYQQTPGQGLQFLFEYFSETQRNKGNFPGRFSGRQFSNSRSEMNVSTLELGDSALYLCASSLGQGQGRPLHFGNGTRLTVT.

This clonotype has just a few counts. The chain joins TRBV7-2 to TRBJ2-1; TRBD2 matches 10 bases. The CDR3 runs 14 residues. CDR1 SGHTA and CDR2 FQGNSA come from the germline V gene. V shed 10 bases and J 7 bases; nucleotides not matched to a gene: 10. In nucleotides, the CDR3 is TGTGCCACGAAAAGCGGGAGGGCCTTAAATGAGCAGTTCTTC. Its translation is CATKSGRALNEQFF.

This clonotype was recorded a few times. The chain has TRBV15 and TRBJ1-4, with D hard to call. V gave up 1 base and J gave up 7 bases, with 4 bases separating them. Germline lookup yields CDR1 LNHNV and CDR2 YYDKDF (reference sequence). CDR3 length: 12 residues. In DNA, the CDR3 is TGTGCCACCAGCAGAGGATTTGAAAAACTGTTTTTT. Translating it yields CATSRGFEKLFF.

The gene calls are TRBV13 and TRBJ2-7; 7 positions agree with TRBD2. V gave up 5 bases and J gave up 0 bases; unmatched junction bases: 7. Germline lookup yields CDR1 PRHDT and CDR2 FYEKMQ (reference sequence). This CDR3 comprises 15 residues. CDR3: CASSPPGGSSYEQYF. Written as DNA, the CDR3 is TGTGCCAGCAGCCCCCCCGGCGGGAGCTCCTACGAGCAGTACTTC.

This clonotype was picked up many times. The chain combines TRBV7-9 with TRBJ2-7, with 7 bases fitting TRBD1. Germline V gene lookup returns CDR1 SEHNR and CDR2 FQNEAQ (reference sequence). The junction had 22 bases not matched to a gene; V was cut back by 3 bases and J by 2 bases. The length of the CDR3 is 20 residues. The CDR3 DNA reads as TGTGCCAGCAGCTTCCATAAGAGGACTCGGGACAGCCCTCTAACCTACGAGCAGTACTTC. Amino acid sequence: CASSFHKRTRDSPLTYEQYF.

This clonotype was counted ten times or more. The J gene is TRBJ2-1, the V gene TRBV6-5; maybe TRBD1 (5 bases). With 6 bases removed from V and 6 bases from J, the gap between germline ends came to 6 bases. Per germline, CDR1 MNHEY and CDR2 SVGAGI. The CDR3 runs to 11 residues. CDR3 DNA: TGTGCCAGCAGGACAGTCAATGAGCAGTTCTTC. Residues: CASRTVNEQFF.

This clonotype was detected only a few times. The genes are TRBV18 and TRBJ1-1; D possibly corresponds to TRBD1 (5 bases). The CDR3 loop spans 14 amino acids. Trimming cost V 8 bases and J 1 base, with 14 bases left between them. The germline CDR1 and CDR2 sequences are KGHSH and LQKENI. CDR3 in amino acids: CASLPGQSNTEAFF. The DNA for the CDR3 is TGTGCCAGCCTACCCGGACAATCGAACACTGAAGCTTTCTTT.